Sequencing of this T cell receptor beta chain was carried out in a study of blood T cell repertoires in COVID-19. Looking at the study overall: From T cells, B-cell-depleted T cells, or PBMCs came the material, which was cDNA or gDNA.

This clone has a single count. The CDR3 totals 12 residues. Per the germline V gene, CDR1 is MNHEY and CDR2 is SVGAGI. Trimming left V 0 bases short and J 10 bases short, with 7 bases between. Enrolled through a virtual design, the participants were between about 18 and 100 years of age and came from 24 US areas. Cohort assignment relied on participant-reported clinical history. The method was immunoSEQ multiplex PCR; TCRdb's version includes in-frame clones alone and lacks a portion of them. The profile covers more than 200,000 clones, with approximately 80% appearing a single time and 1.8% taken by the ten largest.

This sequence was found in a man aged 60 to 69 who had recovered from COVID-19. The source material was PBMCs or T cells enriched from blood (not recorded which). The chain combines TRBV6-5 with TRBJ2-4, with D possibly matching TRBD2 (6 bases). The CDR3 DNA reads as TGTGCCAGCAGTTACTCTCGGGGGATTCAGTACTTC. Its protein is CASSYSRGIQYF.